The 23 T cell receptor beta chains below come from one sample, sequenced in a study of T cell responses to AZD1222 COVID-19 vaccine. The table came from immunoSEQ multiplex PCR; TCRdb's copy has only in-frame clones and leaves some out. The table lists 100,000 to 150,000 clones, about 94% of them singletons, with around 5.4% in the top ten. Here the sequenced sample was peripheral blood, taken on day 0 of AZD1222 vaccination. The receptors were gathered from an adult in good health.

The J gene is TRBJ1-5, the V gene TRBV5-3; D is undetermined. TRBV5-3 carries the ORF label, with uncertain function. V lost 0 bases, J lost 0 bases, and 10 bases lay in between. The CDR3 contains 16 residues. The CDR3 loop is CARSLGVRVSNQPQHF. The CDR3 bases are TGTGCCAGAAGCTTGGGAGTCAGAGTTAGCAATCAGCCCCAGCATTTT.

This rearrangement joins TRBV19 to TRBJ1-2; D perhaps matches TRBD1 (5 bases). This CDR3 is built from 14 residues. The V end lost 5 bases, the J end lost 5 bases, and 15 bases lay between the germline ends. CDR1 is LNHDA, CDR2 SQIVND, per germline (reference sequence). As DNA, the CDR3 is TGTGCCAGTAGTCCCCAGGGATCGGGTTATGGCTACACCTTC. It codes for CASSPQGSGYGYTF.

The V and J genes are TRBV11-3 and TRBJ2-7; D gene unclear. The germline CDR1 and CDR2 sequences are SGHNT and YENEEA. The CDR3 extends over 13 amino acids. The germline V and J ends were trimmed by 1 base and 3 bases, with 7 bases remaining between them. CDR3 in amino acids: CASSLGSGYEQYF. The CDR3 coding sequence is TGTGCCAGCAGCTTAGGTAGTGGCTACGAGCAGTACTTC.

The chain is built from TRBV4-3 and TRBJ2-3, with 10 nucleotides matching TRBD1. Trimming cost V 0 bases and J 2 bases; bases outside gene matches: 8. The length of the CDR3 is 18 residues. CDR1 and CDR2 (germline): LGHNA, YSLEER. The CDR3 DNA sequence: TGCGCCAGCAGCCAAGACCCCCCGGGACAGGGGCCCACAGATACGCAGTATTTT. Translation: CASSQDPPGQGPTDTQYF.

V and J are TRBV5-1 and TRBJ2-2, with TRBD2 identical over 9 bases. Per the germline V gene, CDR1 is SGHRS and CDR2 is YFSETQ. This CDR3 spans 18 amino acids. The V gene end was trimmed by 4 bases and the J gene end by 5 bases; junction bases not matched to a gene: 15. CDR3 region: CASSPPIVRGLATGELFF. The DNA of the CDR3 is TGCGCCAGCAGCCCCCCCATTGTGAGGGGACTAGCAACCGGGGAGCTGTTTTTT.

The chain links TRBV11-2 to TRBJ2-1; no clear D gene. This CDR3 spans 15 amino acids. Per germline, CDR1 SGHAT and CDR2 FQNNGV. V lost 1 base and J lost 6, with 13 bases in between. The CDR3 DNA is TGTGCCAGCAGCTTAGGGGGTGGCGAAGTCAATGAGCAGTTCTTC. Its protein product is CASSLGGGEVNEQFF.

J is TRBJ1-1 and V is TRBV5-1; 9 nucleotides match TRBD1. The CDR3 is made up of 12 amino acids. V lost 7 bases to trimming and J lost 6 bases; unmatched junction nucleotides: 4. The germline V gene has CDR1 SGHRS and CDR2 YFSETQ. The CDR3: CASSDRGAEAFF. CDR3 nucleotides: TGCGCCAGCTCGGACAGGGGAGCTGAAGCTTTCTTT. The full variable domain, its missing parts supplied by reference TRBV5-1 and TRBJ1-1, is KAGVTQTPRYLIKTRGQQVTLSCSPISGHRSVSWYQQTPGQGLQFLFEYFSETQRNKGNFPGRFSGRQFSNSRSEMNVSTLELGDSALYLCASSDRGAEAFFGQGTRLTVV.

This chain joins TRBV4-1 and TRBJ2-1; TRBD2 agrees at 10 bases. V trimming: 0 bases; J trimming: 6 bases; junction bases outside the gene matches: 8. The CDR3 is 17 residues long. Germline CDR1 MGHRA, CDR2 YSYEKL. CDR3 nucleotide sequence: TGCGCCAGCAGCCAAGATTTTGGGGCTAGCGGGGGCAATGAGCAGTTCTTC. Translating it yields CASSQDFGASGGNEQFF.

The V and J genes are TRBV30 and TRBJ1-1, with 7 bases aligning to TRBD1. Trimming at V came to 3 bases and at J to 1 base, leaving 23 bases not matched to a gene. The CDR3 runs 20 residues. Germline V gene lookup returns CDR1 GTSNPN and CDR2 SVGIG (reference sequence). CDR3: CAWRATSALVTGLANTEAFF. CDR3 in DNA: TGTGCCTGGAGAGCCACGTCAGCCCTAGTGACAGGGCTAGCGAACACTGAAGCTTTCTTT.

This chain joins TRBV3-1 (or the pseudogene TRBV3-2) and TRBJ1-5, with TRBD1 identical over 8 bases. The V segment lost 4 bases and the J segment 5 bases; nucleotides outside the gene matches: 4. The CDR3 covers 14 residues. Germline-derived CDR1 and CDR2 are LGHDT and YNNKEL (reference sequence). The CDR3 sequence is CASSPQGAYQPQHF. The CDR3 DNA reads TGTGCCAGCAGCCCCCAGGGGGCGTATCAGCCCCAGCATTTT.

The chain is built from TRBV30 and TRBJ1-2; 7 nucleotides match TRBD1. The CDR3 has 14 residues. V gave up 4 bases and J gave up 8 bases; unmatched junction bases: 13. The germline CDR1 and CDR2 sequences are GTSNPN and SVGIG (reference sequence). The CDR3 spells CAWIRPDRLDGYTF. The CDR3 DNA sequence: TGTGCCTGGATTAGGCCGGACAGGCTTGACGGCTACACCTTC.

CDR3 sequence (DNA): TGCGCCAGCAGCTTGGGCCCCGGGACAGGCTCTGGCTACACCTTC. Protein: CASSLGPGTGSGYTF. The chain recombines TRBV5-1 with TRBJ1-2; 8 bases align to TRBD1. The CDR3 runs to 15 residues. From germline, CDR1 is SGHRS and CDR2 YFSETQ. The trim removed 0 bases at V and 7 bases at J, leaving 8 bases unmatched. Full variable domain (remainder filled in from reference TRBV5-1 and TRBJ1-2): KAGVTQTPRYLIKTRGQQVTLSCSPISGHRSVSWYQQTPGQGLQFLFEYFSETQRNKGNFPGRFSGRQFSNSRSEMNVSTLELGDSALYLCASSLGPGTGSGYTFGSGTRLTVV.

This sequence joins TRBV19 and TRBJ1-6, with 8 bases lining up with TRBD1. CDR1 and CDR2 (germline): LNHDA, SQIVND (reference sequence). After removal of 4 bases from V and 7 bases from J, the junction contained 6 bases not matched to a gene. The CDR3 extends over 15 amino acids. In DNA form, the CDR3 reads TGTGCCAGTAGTACCGGAAGACAGGGGAATTCACCCCTCCACTTT. It is translated as CASSTGRQGNSPLHF.

This chain connects TRBV6-5 to TRBJ2-5; D may match TRBD1 or TRBD2 (6 bases each). Trimming removed 2 bases from V and 9 bases from J, with 13 bases in between. The CDR3 contains 13 residues. Looked up from germline, CDR1 is MNHEY and CDR2 is SVGAGI. The DNA for the CDR3 is TGTGCCAGCAGTTACGAGGGGGGTGGGGCCCAGTACTTC. It encodes CASSYEGGGAQYF.

This chain connects TRBV6-5 to TRBJ2-1, with D maybe TRBD1 (5 bases). This CDR3 contains 16 residues. V lost 2 bases and J 2 bases, leaving 13 bases between the germline ends. Germline lookup yields CDR1 MNHEY and CDR2 SVGAGI. CDR3 sequence (DNA): TGTGCCAGCAGTTACGGTGGTTTAGGGGCCTACAATGAGCAGTTCTTC. It codes for CASSYGGLGAYNEQFF.

In its sample, this clone was seen a few times. The chain employs TRBV5-4 and TRBJ2-7; 7 bases align to TRBD1. The V gene end was trimmed by 4 bases and the J gene end by 0 bases; junction bases not matched to a gene: 7. Germline V gene data show CDR1 as SGHNT and CDR2 as YYREEE (reference sequence). The CDR3 covers 15 residues. This CDR3 reads CASSQGTEYSYEQYF. The CDR3 bases are TGTGCCAGCAGCCAAGGGACAGAATACTCCTACGAGCAGTACTTC. Using reference TRBV5-4 and TRBJ2-7 for the parts outside the CDR3, the full variable domain is ETGVTQSPTHLIKTRGQQVTLRCSSQSGHNTVSWYQQALGQGPQFIFQYYREEENGRGNFPPRFSGLQFPNYSSELNVNALELDDSALYLCASSQGTEYSYEQYFGPGTRLTVT.

The J gene is TRBJ1-1, the V gene TRBV27; perhaps TRBD1 as D (6 bases). Trimming pared 8 bases from V and 2 bases from J, leaving 15 bases between. Per the germline V gene, CDR1 is MNHEY and CDR2 is SMNVEV (reference sequence). This CDR3 contains 14 residues. In nucleotides, the CDR3 is TGTGCCAGCGCCCTGACAGGACGAAACACTGAAGCTTTCTTT. It codes for CASALTGRNTEAFF.

As for this clone: Its ends do not fully match the called genes, so a read error is possible. V usage is TRBV7-7 and J usage is TRBJ2-7, with 8 bases aligning to TRBD1. This CDR3 has 13 residues. Germline V gene lookup returns CDR1 SSHAT and CDR2 FNYEAQ (reference sequence). The CDR3 DNA is TGTGCTAGCAGCATCGGACAGGGCTACGAGCAGTACTTC. Its protein product is CASSIGQGYEQYF.

The chain links TRBV5-1 to TRBJ1-2; 11 bases fit TRBD1. CDR3 length: 13 amino acids. J gave up 6 bases and V 4 bases, and 2 bases lay outside the gene matches. Germline V gene sequence: CDR1 SGHRS, CDR2 YFSETQ. Here the CDR3 DNA reads TGCGCCAGCAGCGCGGGACAGGGGGATGGCTACACCTTC. It codes for CASSAGQGDGYTF. The entire variable domain, with the rest obtained from reference TRBV5-1 and TRBJ1-2, is as follows: KAGVTQTPRYLIKTRGQQVTLSCSPISGHRSVSWYQQTPGQGLQFLFEYFSETQRNKGNFPGRFSGRQFSNSRSEMNVSTLELGDSALYLCASSAGQGDGYTFGSGTRLTVV.

This clone was observed a single time. The chain couples TRBV2 to TRBJ1-2; possibly TRBD1 for D (5 bases). The V gene's germline CDR1 is SNHLY and CDR2 FYNNEI. The ends were cut back, 2 bases at V and 8 bases at J, with 12 bases in the middle. The length of the CDR3 is 13 residues. The CDR3 DNA follows: TGTGCCAGCAGTGAAAATGGTGACAGCGGCTACACCTTC. Translation gives CASSENGDSGYTF.

V usage is TRBV3-1 (or the pseudogene TRBV3-2) and J usage is TRBJ2-6; D may be TRBD2 (6 bases). Germline V gives CDR1 LGHDT, CDR2 YNNKEL (reference sequence). The V and J ends lost 5 bases and 0 bases respectively, with 11 bases between them. The CDR3 runs 16 residues. The CDR3 DNA reads TGTGCCAGCAGCGGAGGGTGGGGCTCTGGGGCCAACGTCCTGACTTTC. Translated: CASSGGWGSGANVLTF.

This clone showed up just once. This chain uses TRBV5-5 with TRBJ2-7, with D possibly TRBD1 on 6 matching bases. The CDR3 is 14 amino acids. V was pared by 1 base and J by 6 bases, with 14 bases between. Germline V gene sequence: CDR1 SGHKS, CDR2 YYEKEE (reference sequence). CDR3 in amino acids: CASSLRQDPIEQYF. CDR3 sequence (DNA): TGTGCCAGCAGCTTGAGACAGGATCCCATCGAGCAGTACTTC.

The chain recombines TRBV19 with TRBJ1-1; D is undetermined. Germline loops: CDR1 LNHDA, CDR2 SQIVND (reference sequence). The CDR3 extends over 16 amino acids. The ends were cut back, 7 bases at V and 5 bases at J, with 23 bases in the middle. CDR3 sequence: CASNEAGRIPGTEAFF. The CDR3 DNA is TGTGCCAGTAATGAGGCTGGTCGGATACCTGGGACTGAAGCTTTCTTT.